The 13 T cell receptor beta chains given below trace back to one sample, sequenced in a study of molecular identifiers for immune sequencing clone quantification. A single record per CDR3 protein comes from TCRdb applying MiXCR to the PCR reads. The sample lists more than 70,000 distinct CDR3 sequences, roughly 23% occurring once. The sequencing input was naive CD8+ T cells from blood, with Jurkat cell RNA spiked in. Subset meaning: FACS-sorted CD8+CD4-CCR7+CD45RA+ naive T cells. The receptors were gathered from a human donor in good health. Some libraries in this study had Jurkat cell RNA spiked in.

This clonotype was counted ten times or more. This chain uses TRBV4-1 with TRBJ1-2; 7 positions agree with TRBD1. Germline CDR1 is MGHRA and CDR2 is YSYEKL. The junction had 6 bases not matched to a gene; V was cut back by 1 base and J by 4 bases. There are 15 residues in the CDR3. Here the CDR3 reads CASSQVPGGIYGYTF. The CDR3 coding sequence is TGCGCCAGCAGCCAAGTTCCAGGGGGAATCTATGGCTACACCTTC.

In its sample, this clonotype was seen many times. The chain combines TRBV28 with TRBJ2-3, with 11 bases lining up with TRBD2. Germline CDR1 reads MDHEN; CDR2 reads SYDVKM. The V gene end was trimmed by 5 bases and the J gene end by 3 bases; junction bases not matched to a gene: 7. The CDR3 covers 16 residues. In nucleotides, the CDR3 is TGTGCCAGCAGTATACTAGCGGGAGAGGTTACAGATACGCAGTATTTT. Translated, it gives CASSILAGEVTDTQYF.

The rearrangement links TRBV11-2 to TRBJ2-3, with 8 bases that match TRBD2. Germline CDR1 SGHAT, CDR2 FQNNGV. Trimming cost V 4 bases and J 1 base; bases outside gene matches: 10. The CDR3 consists of 17 residues. The CDR3 region is CASSSYDGGAGTDTQYF. In nucleotides, the CDR3 is TGTGCCAGCAGCTCGTACGACGGGGGGGCGGGCACAGATACGCAGTATTTT.

As concerns this clonotype: A much larger clone differs by one base, so this may be a read error. The CDR3 loop reads CAWSEASTGNGQFF. Written as DNA, the CDR3 is TGTGCCTGGAGTGAAGCTAGCACAGGTAATGGGCAGTTCTTC. The chain joins TRBV30 to TRBJ2-1; D may be TRBD1 or TRBD2 (5 bases each). There are 14 residues in the CDR3. Germline CDR1 is GTSNPN and CDR2 is SVGIG (reference sequence).

This clonotype showed up just a few times. This may be a read error, as it is one base from a much larger clone. The chain employs TRBV19 and TRBJ1-5; D call uncertain. The CDR3 has 17 residues. Germline V gene data show CDR1 as LNHDA and CDR2 as SQIVND (reference sequence). Trimming removed 8 bases from V and 0 bases from J, with 20 bases in between. The CDR3 coding sequence is TGTGCCAGTGGCCCCTGGGAGGCAGAATGTAGCAATCAGCCCCAGCATTTT. Residues: CASGPWEAECSNQPQHF.

This clonotype was observed a handful of times. This rearrangement joins TRBV4-3 to TRBJ2-3; 8 positions agree with TRBD2. The CDR3 contains 16 residues. The germline V gene has CDR1 LGHNA and CDR2 YSLEER. The V gene end was trimmed by 4 bases and the J gene end by 0 bases; junction bases not matched to a gene: 6. The CDR3 region is CASSPGGGRSTDTQYF. In nucleotides, the CDR3 is TGCGCCAGCAGCCCGGGGGGGGGCCGAAGCACAGATACGCAGTATTTT.

This clonotype was observed a few times. This may be a read error: a much more frequent sequence differs by one nucleotide. The rearrangement joins TRBV13 to TRBJ2-3; D uncertain. CDR3 length equals 12 residues. Per the germline V gene, CDR1 is PRHDT and CDR2 is FYEKMQ (reference sequence). The CDR3 DNA follows: TGTGCCAGCAGCTTAGGGCAAGATACGCGGTATTTT. Encoded protein: CASSLGQDTRYF.

In this sample, this clonotype turned up many times. V usage is TRBV4-1 and J usage is TRBJ1-1; 9 nucleotides agree with TRBD1. CDR1 and CDR2 (germline): MGHRA, YSYEKL. There are 13 residues in the CDR3. The ends lost 5 bases at V and 3 bases at J; junction bases unmatched: 1. The CDR3 sequence: CASSRDRDTEAFF. The CDR3 region has the DNA TGCGCCAGCAGCAGGGACAGGGACACTGAAGCTTTCTTT.

This clonotype was seen repeatedly, ten times or more. The CDR3 reads CASSLAGDQETQYF. The CDR3 nucleotides read TGTGCCAGCAGTTTAGCAGGGGACCAAGAGACCCAGTACTTC. The chain carries TRBV12-3 or TRBV12-4 and TRBJ2-5; D possibly corresponds to TRBD1 (5 bases). Trimming removed 0 bases from V and 0 bases from J, with 5 bases in between. The CDR3 has 14 amino acids.

This clonotype was seen ten or more times. This chain uses TRBV27 with TRBJ2-6; D may be TRBD1 or TRBD2 (5 bases each). The CDR3 consists of 15 residues. Germline-derived CDR1 and CDR2 are MNHEY and SMNVEV (reference sequence). The V end lost 5 bases, the J end lost 2 bases, and 10 bases lay between the germline ends. In DNA, the CDR3 is TGTGCCAGCAGTAAGAGGGGCACTGGGGCCAACGTCCTGACTTTC. Translated: CASSKRGTGANVLTF.

The chain employs TRBV12-3 or TRBV12-4 and TRBJ1-5; 12 bases fit TRBD1. This CDR3 spans 19 amino acids. With V trimmed by 5 bases and J by 0 bases, 11 bases remained unmatched. DNA of the CDR3: TGTGCCAGCAGTAGCGGGACAGGGGGCGACCTATATAGCAATCAGCCCCAGCATTTT. Protein product: CASSSGTGGDLYSNQPQHF.

This clonotype was detected ten times or more. The chain combines TRBV19 with TRBJ1-1; D remains unclear. This CDR3 is built from 13 residues. CDR1 LNHDA and CDR2 SQIVND come from the germline V gene (reference sequence). V was cut by 8 bases and J by 0 bases, with 10 bases left in between. The CDR3 protein is CASRRRMNTEAFF. DNA for the CDR3: TGTGCCAGTCGCCGGAGGATGAACACTGAAGCTTTCTTT. The complete variable domain, with remaining parts taken from reference TRBV19 and TRBJ1-1, reads DGGITQSPKYLFRKEGQNVTLSCEQNLNHDAMYWYRQDPGQGLRLIYYSQIVNDFQKGDIAEGYSVSREKKESFPLTVTSAQKNPTAFYLCASRRRMNTEAFFGQGTRLTVV.

This clonotype occurred many times. The chain joins TRBV20-1 to TRBJ2-3, with D maybe TRBD2 (5 bases). CDR1 and CDR2 (germline): DFQATT, SNEGSKA (reference sequence). The CDR3 sequence is 12 residues long. Trimming left V 3 bases short and J 4 bases short, with 8 bases between. The CDR3 loop reads CSASEEADTQYF. The CDR3 bases are TGCAGTGCTAGTGAGGAGGCAGATACGCAGTATTTT.